The entry below describes one T cell receptor (beta chain). This sample was included in a study of blood T cell repertoires in COVID-19. The CDR3 totals 16 residues. V gave up 2 bases and J gave up 0 bases; unmatched junction bases: 5. Germline CDR1 is SGHNT and CDR2 is YYREEE (reference sequence). TCRdb keeps only in-frame clones here, not all; method: immunoSEQ multiplex PCR. Here the sample spans 130,000 to 150,000 clones, 87% being singletons. The sequencing sample was made of peripheral blood. The V call is TRBV5-4, the J call TRBJ2-3; TRBD2 agrees at 8 bases. The receptor's source is a woman in her forties or fifties with acute or convalescent COVID-19. The CDR3 is CASSLERGTSTDTQYF. CDR3 in DNA: TGTGCCAGCAGCTTAGAGCGGGGGACTAGCACAGATACGCAGTATTTT.